This TCR beta chain was retrieved from a study of shared clonotypes between healthy human individuals (TCRdb year 2020). For context, the study as a whole: The cohort comprised a couple of women and a few men aged 18 to 49 years. Different laboratories and diverse techniques were used to prepare libraries and sequence TCR repertoires, to increase sequencing depth and limit assay-specific biases. The study deeply sequenced blood TCR repertoires of five healthy adults to estimate repertoire size and the extent of clonotype sharing between individuals. Between about 0.9 and 8.9 billion PBMCs per donor were obtained by leukapheresis. For each donor, CD4 naive and CD4 memory were each run on three plates, CD8 naive on two plates, and CD8 memory on one plate. General findings and caveats noted by the study authors: Estimated clonotype richness was generally larger for naive than for memory subsets. Higher generation probabilities were observed for clonotypes shared by all four sorted-subset donors than for non-shared clonotypes. When a handful of donors were compared, the shared fraction of clonotypes was about 5% for naive CD4, approximately 3.5% for naive CD8, more than 2% for memory CD4, and 0.3% to 0.5% for memory CD8. The genetic and exposure-history diversity represented was limited by the small number of donors. Sampling was limited to blood, and TCR repertoires in tissue likely differ from TCR repertoires in blood. Rarefaction of sorted-subset datasets indicated incomplete sequencing despite the large sequencing depth. Pairwise subsampling led to the expectation that sequencing depth would affect the degree of clonotype sharing among donors.

The donors were healthy, HIV-negative adults with no recently reported acute infections or vaccinations. Only Caucasian adults living in Nashville, Tennessee, USA were represented among the donors. Magnetic negative selection was used to enrich CD4+ T cells, after which naive cells were positively selected on CD45RA and the negative fraction became the memory subset. Blood was collected by leukapheresis, and PBMCs were isolated by Ficoll-Histopaque density gradient centrifugation and then cryopreserved in liquid nitrogen vapor phase. Purity and quantity of every magnetically sorted T cell population were checked by analytical flow cytometry. Each sorted fraction had its genomic DNA isolated and then quantified by UV absorbance on a Nanodrop 2000c. CDR1 MGHRA and CDR2 YSYEKL were looked up in the germline V gene. From V the trimming removes 4 bases and from J it removes 4 bases, while the gene matches leave 7 bases of the junction unaccounted for. From cysteine to phenylalanine, the CDR3 is 14 amino acids long. Only the CDR3 region is kept as DNA, spanning 42 bases read in frame from base 1.

The table lists this clone with a count of one. Which antigen it targets is not known. No much larger clone is present one base from it, and per-base qualities are unavailable. Using the deep immunoSEQ assay, TCR CDR3 regions were amplified from genomic DNA by multiplex PCR. For each cell subset, the extracted genomic DNA was distributed evenly across all wells of several immunoSEQ 96-well plates, and each plate served as one replicate. For sorted subsets, each replicate PCR was loaded with approximately 200 ng genomic DNA, equivalent to approximately 27,000 T cell genomes. The purified libraries were quantified using a Qubit 3.0 fluorometer, sized with a Bioanalyzer 2100, and then quantified again using the KAPA Library Quantification kit. A separate single-read 150-cycle Illumina NextSeq 550 flow cell was used to sequence each immunoSEQ 96-well plate. Processing in the source paper ran as follows. The immunoSEQ output contained only junctional sequences without quality scores, so filtering could not match that applied to full-length reads. Sequences were annotated with PyIR, a Python wrapper for IgBLAST v1.9, and V/J genes and CDR3 were assigned using IMGT germline references. Reads were removed for weak V/J assignments (E-value above 1e-6), missing CDR3, stop codons, out-of-frame junctions, or ambiguous translated residues. V3J clonotypes were defined as sequences sharing the same inferred V gene, J gene, and CDR3 amino acid sequence. Percentage overlap between repertoires was calculated by dividing the number of shared unique clonotypes by the size of the smaller repertoire. RTK rarefaction, the Chao1 estimator, and Recon v2.1 estimates of unobserved clonotypes were used to assess repertoire richness. For all TCRbeta clonotypes obtained by the gDNA method from several donors, generation probabilities were computed with OLGA. TCRdb holds this immuneACCESS table with in-frame rearrangements only. Some clones are missing; in checked studies, unresolved V genes explain under half, and the rest has no known cause. V and J calls and clone size are those listed in that table; D and trimming were worked out from the DNA. For this sample the table gives about 2.4 million clones, of which approximately 94% were detected only once. The ten largest clones capture over 0.12% of the sample.

This TCR was sampled from a man younger than 30 in good health. This sequence uses TRBV4-1 and TRBJ2-7, with 7 central nucleotides matching TRBD2. Source material: naive CD4+ T cells sorted from blood. The meaning of the sample's cell subset or site label: CD45RA+ positively selected. The bases are TGCGCCAGCAGCCCGCCGGGGGGACGGTACGAGCAGTACTTC. This translates into CASSPPGGRYEQYF.